This entry lists 9 T cell receptor beta chains sequenced from one sample in a study of OX40 agonist ivuxolimab in advanced cancers. Here immunoSEQ multiplex PCR was the method, and the copy in TCRdb shows in-frame clones only, minus some. The repertoire consists of 75,000 to 95,000 clones, with roughly 90% occurring once and the leading ten covering 0.5% to 0.55%. The input for sequencing was CD4+ or CD8+ T cells sorted from blood, taken in a trial of the OX40 agonist ivuxolimab. These receptor sequences come from an adult with an advanced solid tumor such as melanoma, head and neck, liver or kidney cancer.

V usage is TRBV7-3 and J usage is TRBJ2-1, with 7 bases lining up with TRBD2. The CDR3 is 17 residues long. V was clipped by 0 bases and J by 2 bases; unmatched bases: 7. Germline lookup yields CDR1 SGHTA and CDR2 FQGTGA. The CDR3, as DNA: TGTGCCAGCAGCTTAACGTCGCTAGCGGATCCCTACAATGAGCAGTTCTTC. Protein sequence: CASSLTSLADPYNEQFF.

This clone has just a few counts. This chain links TRBV10-3 with TRBJ2-1; weak D call: TRBD2 (6 bases). The CDR3 consists of 17 residues. Germline CDR1 reads ENHRY; CDR2 reads SYGVKD. Between the trimmed V and J ends, which lost 7 bases and 0 bases, there was a span of 19 bases. The CDR3 protein is CAITRVAVPRSYNEQFF. In DNA form, the CDR3 reads TGTGCCATCACCCGGGTAGCGGTACCACGCTCCTACAATGAGCAGTTCTTC.

The J gene is TRBJ2-7, the V gene TRBV6-1; 9 nucleotides match TRBD2. J lost 0 bases, V lost 1 base, and 1 base had no gene match. Germline V gives CDR1 MNHNS, CDR2 SASEGT. The CDR3 sequence is 15 residues long. The CDR3 DNA reads TGTGCCAGCAGTGAAGGGACTAGCGTCTCCTACGAGCAGTACTTC. Amino acids: CASSEGTSVSYEQYF.

This clone was recorded once. This rearrangement joins TRBV28 to TRBJ1-6; D remains unclear. Germline V gene data show CDR1 as MDHEN and CDR2 as SYDVKM. The CDR3 totals 15 residues. V lost 6 bases to trimming and J lost 6 bases, with 15 bases between them. The CDR3 DNA sequence: TGTGCCAGCAGGTTGTTCGATGGCCCTAATTCACCCCTCCACTTT. Translated: CASRLFDGPNSPLHF.

The rearrangement uses TRBV7-2 and TRBJ1-1; no clear D. CDR3 length: 15 amino acids. V was cut by 1 base and J by 10 bases, with 19 bases left in between. The germline gives CDR1 SGHTA, CDR2 FQGNSA. DNA of the CDR3: TGTGCCAGCAGCTTAGTTCTATCCGGGGTCAGGAGAGCTTTCTTT. This gives the protein CASSLVLSGVRRAFF. The variable domain in full, completed from reference TRBV7-2 and TRBJ1-1, reads GAGVSQSPSNKVTEKGKDVELRCDPISGHTALYWYRQSLGQGLEFLIYFQGNSAPDKSGLPSDRFSAERTGGSVSTLTIQRTQQEDSAVYLCASSLVLSGVRRAFFGQGTRLTVV.

The chain joins TRBV4-3 to TRBJ2-2, with D perhaps matching TRBD2 (5 bases). CDR1 is LGHNA and CDR2 is YSLEER in the germline V gene. V lost 0 bases to trimming and J lost 4 bases, with 9 bases between them. The CDR3 consists of 15 residues. The CDR3 nucleotides are TGCGCCAGCAGCCAAGAAACCGGGATCACCGGGGAGCTGTTTTTT. This encodes CASSQETGITGELFF.

The gene calls are TRBV30 and TRBJ2-7; D is possibly TRBD1 (5 bases). This CDR3 has 14 residues. Trimming left V 0 bases short and J 2 bases short, with 11 bases between. Germline assignment: CDR1 GTSNPN and CDR2 SVGIG (reference sequence). CDR3 sequence: CAWSVGRGTYEQYF. The DNA of the CDR3 is TGTGCCTGGAGTGTAGGTAGGGGAACCTACGAGCAGTACTTC.

The chain has TRBV2 and TRBJ2-5, with TRBD2 matching 7 bases. J gave up 4 bases and V 3 bases, and 8 bases lay outside the gene matches. Germline assignment: CDR1 SNHLY and CDR2 FYNNEI. The CDR3 is 15 residues long. The CDR3: CASSESAGAGETQYF. CDR3 coding DNA: TGTGCCAGCAGTGAGTCGGCGGGAGCGGGAGAGACCCAGTACTTC.

The rearrangement joins TRBV19 to TRBJ2-5; 7 bases map to TRBD1. The CDR3 extends over 15 amino acids. V gave up 3 bases and J gave up 2 bases; unmatched junction bases: 6. Per germline, CDR1 LNHDA and CDR2 SQIVND (reference sequence). The DNA of the CDR3 is TGTGCCAGTAGTATTGAGGGACAGTCACAAGAGACCCAGTACTTC. It codes for CASSIEGQSQETQYF.